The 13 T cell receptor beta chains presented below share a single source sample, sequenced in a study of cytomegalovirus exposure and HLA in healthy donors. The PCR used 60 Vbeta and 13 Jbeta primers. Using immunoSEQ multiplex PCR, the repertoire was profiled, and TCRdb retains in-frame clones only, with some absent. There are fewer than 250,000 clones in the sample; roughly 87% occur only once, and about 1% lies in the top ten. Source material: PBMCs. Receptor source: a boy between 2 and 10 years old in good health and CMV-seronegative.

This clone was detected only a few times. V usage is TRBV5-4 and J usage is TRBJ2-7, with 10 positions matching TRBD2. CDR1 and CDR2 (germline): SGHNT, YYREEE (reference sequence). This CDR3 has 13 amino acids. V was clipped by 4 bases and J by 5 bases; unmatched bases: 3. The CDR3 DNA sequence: TGTGCCAGCAGCCTTCTAGCGGGAGACGAGCAGTACTTC. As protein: CASSLLAGDEQYF.

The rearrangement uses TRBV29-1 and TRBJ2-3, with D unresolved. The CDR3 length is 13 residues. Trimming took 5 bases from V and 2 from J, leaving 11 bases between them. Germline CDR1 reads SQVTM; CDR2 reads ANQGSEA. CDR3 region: CSVRDHYTDTQYF. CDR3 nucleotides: TGCAGCGTTCGAGACCACTACACAGATACGCAGTATTTT.

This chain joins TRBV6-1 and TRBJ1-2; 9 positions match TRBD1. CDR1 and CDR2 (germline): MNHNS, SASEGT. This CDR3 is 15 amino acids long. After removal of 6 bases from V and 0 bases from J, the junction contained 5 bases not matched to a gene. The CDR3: CASSWDRASNYGYTF. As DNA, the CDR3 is TGTGCCAGCAGCTGGGACAGGGCCTCTAACTATGGCTACACCTTC.

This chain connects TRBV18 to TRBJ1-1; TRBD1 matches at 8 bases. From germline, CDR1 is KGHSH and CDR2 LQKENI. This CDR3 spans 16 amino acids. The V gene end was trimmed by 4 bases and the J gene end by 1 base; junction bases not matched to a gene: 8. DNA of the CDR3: TGTGCCAGCTCACGACTGGGACAGGCCACGAACACTGAAGCTTTCTTT. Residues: CASSRLGQATNTEAFF.

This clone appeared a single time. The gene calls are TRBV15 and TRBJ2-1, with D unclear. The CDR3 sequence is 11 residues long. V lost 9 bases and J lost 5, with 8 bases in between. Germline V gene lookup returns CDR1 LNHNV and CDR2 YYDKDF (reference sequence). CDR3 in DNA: TGTGCCACTCGACTCGACAATGAGCAGTTCTTC. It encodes CATRLDNEQFF.

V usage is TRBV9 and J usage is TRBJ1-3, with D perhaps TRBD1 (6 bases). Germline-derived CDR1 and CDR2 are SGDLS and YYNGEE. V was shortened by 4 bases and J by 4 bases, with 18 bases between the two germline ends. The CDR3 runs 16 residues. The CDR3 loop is CASSPRMGTTGNTIYF. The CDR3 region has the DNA TGTGCCAGCAGCCCTCGAATGGGGACAACCGGAAACACCATATATTTT.

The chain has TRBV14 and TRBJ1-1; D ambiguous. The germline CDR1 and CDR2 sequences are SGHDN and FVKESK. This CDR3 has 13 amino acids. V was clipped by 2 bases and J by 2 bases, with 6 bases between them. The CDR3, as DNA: TGTGCCAGCAGCCAACAGATAAACACTGAAGCTTTCTTT. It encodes CASSQQINTEAFF.

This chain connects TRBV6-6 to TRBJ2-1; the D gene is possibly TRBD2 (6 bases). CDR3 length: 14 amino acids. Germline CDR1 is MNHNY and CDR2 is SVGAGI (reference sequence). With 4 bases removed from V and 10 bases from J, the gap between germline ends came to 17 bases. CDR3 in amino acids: CASSSGGAEWEQFF. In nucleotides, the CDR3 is TGTGCCAGCAGTTCAGGCGGGGCGGAGTGGGAGCAGTTCTTC.

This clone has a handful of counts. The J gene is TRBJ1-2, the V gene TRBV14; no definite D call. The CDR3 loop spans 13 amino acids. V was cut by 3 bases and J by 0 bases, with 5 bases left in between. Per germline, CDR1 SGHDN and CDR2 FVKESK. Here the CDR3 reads CASSQGANYGYTF. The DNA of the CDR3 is TGTGCCAGCAGCCAGGGAGCTAACTATGGCTACACCTTC.

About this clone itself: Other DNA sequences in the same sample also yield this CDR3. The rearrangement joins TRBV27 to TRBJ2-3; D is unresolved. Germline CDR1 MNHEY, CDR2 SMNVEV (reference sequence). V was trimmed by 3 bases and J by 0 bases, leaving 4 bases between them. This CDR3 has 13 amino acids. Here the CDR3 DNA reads TGTGCCAGCAGTTTCTCTAGCACAGATACGCAGTATTTT. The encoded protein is CASSFSSTDTQYF.

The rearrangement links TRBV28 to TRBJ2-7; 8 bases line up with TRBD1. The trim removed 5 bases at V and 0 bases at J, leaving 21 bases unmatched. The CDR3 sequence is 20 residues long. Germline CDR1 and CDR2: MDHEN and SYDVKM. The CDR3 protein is CASSHSRDRSLSLYSYEQYF. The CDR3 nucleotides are TGTGCCAGCAGTCACTCCCGGGACAGGAGCTTATCTTTATACTCCTACGAGCAGTACTTC.

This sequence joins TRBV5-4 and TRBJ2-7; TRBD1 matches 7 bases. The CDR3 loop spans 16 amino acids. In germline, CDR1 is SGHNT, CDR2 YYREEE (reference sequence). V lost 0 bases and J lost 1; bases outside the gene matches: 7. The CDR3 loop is CASSLVTGTDSYEQYF. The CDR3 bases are TGTGCCAGCAGCTTGGTGACCGGGACAGATTCCTACGAGCAGTACTTC.

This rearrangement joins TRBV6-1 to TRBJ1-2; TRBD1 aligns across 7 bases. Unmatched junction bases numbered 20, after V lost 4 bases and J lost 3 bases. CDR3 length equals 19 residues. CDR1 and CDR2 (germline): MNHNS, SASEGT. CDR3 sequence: CASSGPRARDPTGDYGYTF. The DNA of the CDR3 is TGTGCCAGCAGTGGGCCAAGAGCCCGAGACCCAACAGGGGACTATGGCTACACCTTC.